The 32 T cell receptor beta chains given below trace back to one sample, sequenced in a study of T cells in Graves' hyperthyroidism and ophthalmopathy (dated by TCRdb to between 2018 and 2021). Preparation of the library involved multiplex PCR. The data were produced on an Illumina HiSeq 2000. The TCR beta CDR3 regions were amplified from the RNA transcripts. For the first round of RT-PCR on the TCR CDR3, the HTBI primer set was used together with the Qiagen OneStep RT-PCR kit. Using fastp trimming at Q25 and MiXCR clonotype assembly, TCRdb reanalyzed the public sequencing data and kept in-frame beta chains. One record per CDR3 amino acid sequence lists the most common genes and DNA. This sample is represented by about 640,000 distinct CDR3 sequences; 45% of them were singletons. The ten largest clones represent under 8% of the sample. Sequenced material: peripheral blood or thyroid tissue (not recorded which). These receptors came from an adult man with Graves' disease, either hyperthyroidism or ophthalmopathy (not recorded which).

The chain uses TRBV5-1 and TRBJ2-2; D might be TRBD1 (6 bases). CDR1 is SGHRS, CDR2 YFSETQ, per germline. This CDR3 contains 15 residues. Trimming cost V 3 bases and J 4 bases, with 13 bases left between them. DNA of the CDR3: TGCGCCAGCAGCTCAAACAGGGTGGGCACCGGGGAGCTGTTTTTT. It codes for CASSSNRVGTGELFF.

This clonotype was seen a handful of times. The CDR3 does not end in the conserved phenylalanine or tryptophan, so this is likely a read error. It is unclear where the CDR3 begins or ends on the DNA, so no DNA is shown, and the CDR3 is as TCRdb lists it. V gene TRBV7-8 combines with J gene TRBJ2-7; TRBD1 is the table's D call and was not checked against the DNA. Including both end residues, the CDR3 is 12 amino acids long. The V gene's germline CDR1 is SGHVS and CDR2 FQNEAQ. This CDR3 reads CASSLRGRSAPL.

This rearrangement joins TRBV29-1 to TRBJ1-1; no clear D gene. The CDR3 consists of 13 residues. V shed 0 bases and J shed 4 bases, with 9 bases lying between them. The germline V gene has CDR1 SQVTM and CDR2 ANQGSEA. The chain's CDR3 is CSVEDPAGTEAFF. In DNA, the CDR3 is TGCAGCGTTGAAGACCCGGCGGGCACTGAAGCTTTCTTT.

This chain uses TRBV7-8 with TRBJ1-6, with a weak D call TRBD1 (6 bases). Germline V gene sequence: CDR1 SGHVS, CDR2 FQNEAQ. V was shortened by 10 bases and J by 13 bases, with 17 bases between the two germline ends. CDR3 length: 12 amino acids. CDR3 nucleotides: TGTGCCACCAGTCTCACAGGGCTTCCCCTCCACTTT. Its protein is CATSLTGLPLHF.

The chain couples TRBV7-9 to TRBJ1-2, with D perhaps TRBD1 (5 bases). Germline V lookup: CDR1 SEHNR, CDR2 FQNEAQ (reference sequence). The CDR3 covers 13 residues. V was trimmed by 4 bases and J by 8 bases, leaving 14 bases between them. The CDR3, as DNA: TGTGCCAGCAGCTACCCACAGGATGGCGGCTACACCTTC. It specifies CASSYPQDGGYTF.

This chain joins TRBV25-1 and TRBJ1-6; D unclear. The CDR3 totals 13 residues. The ends were cut back, 8 bases at V and 7 bases at J, with 12 bases in the middle. CDR1 is MGHDK and CDR2 is SYGVNS in the germline V gene. CDR3 loop: CASAGPGNSPLHF. CDR3 nucleotide sequence: TGTGCCAGCGCGGGTCCGGGAAATTCACCCCTCCACTTT. Supplemented by reference TRBV25-1 and TRBJ1-6, the full variable domain reads EADIYQTPRYLVIGTGKKITLECSQTMGHDKMYWYQQDPGMELHLIHYSYGVNSTEKGDLSSESTVSRIRTEHFPLTLESARPSHTSQYLCASAGPGNSPLHFGNGTRLTVT.

The chain uses TRBV7-9 and TRBJ1-5, with 9 bases that match TRBD1. This CDR3 contains 15 residues. The ends lost 5 bases at V and 7 bases at J; junction bases unmatched: 9. Germline V gene lookup returns CDR1 SEHNR and CDR2 FQNEAQ (reference sequence). CDR3 protein: CASSPGTGFDQPQHF. The CDR3 bases are TGTGCCAGCAGCCCCGGGACAGGGTTTGACCAGCCCCAGCATTTT.

There are many counts of this clonotype. The chain uses TRBV7-2 and TRBJ1-6, with D hard to call. Trimming cost V 1 base and J 9 bases, with 7 bases left between them. The germline V gene has CDR1 SGHTA and CDR2 FQGNSA. This CDR3 contains 13 residues. The DNA of the CDR3 is TGTGCCAGCAGCTTAGACAGAAGTTCACCCCTCCACTTT. This translates into CASSLDRSSPLHF.

A few counts support this clonotype. This CDR3 is CSARGADNEKLFF. The DNA for the CDR3 is TGCAGTGCTAGAGGGGCAGATAATGAAAAACTGTTTTTT. The chain couples TRBV20-1 to TRBJ1-4; the D is unclear. The CDR3 covers 13 residues. In germline, CDR1 is DFQATT, CDR2 SNEGSKA (reference sequence). With 1 base removed from V and 4 bases from J, the gap between germline ends came to 7 bases.

The chain links TRBV29-1 to TRBJ2-7, with 11 bases lining up with TRBD2. The V and J ends lost 6 bases and 6 bases, in that order; junction bases with no gene match: 4. CDR1 is SQVTM and CDR2 is ANQGSEA in the germline V gene. The CDR3 has 12 amino acids. The CDR3 here is CSVGLAGGEQYF. DNA of the CDR3: TGCAGCGTAGGCCTAGCGGGAGGCGAGCAGTACTTC.

This clonotype has at least ten counts. The chain couples TRBV20-1 to TRBJ1-6; D possibly corresponds to TRBD1 (5 bases). Trimming shortened V by 2 bases and J by 8 bases, and 10 bases separated the two germline ends. The CDR3 has 13 amino acids. The germline V gene has CDR1 DFQATT and CDR2 SNEGSKA (reference sequence). The CDR3 coding sequence is TGCAGTGCTAGATCGGGGACGGATTCACCCCTCCACTTT. Protein: CSARSGTDSPLHF.

In its sample, this clonotype was seen a few times. The chain links TRBV7-9 to TRBJ1-2; TRBD1 agrees at 7 bases. CDR3 size: 14 residues. After removal of 4 bases from V and 3 bases from J, the junction contained 5 bases not matched to a gene. Germline V gene lookup returns CDR1 SEHNR and CDR2 FQNEAQ (reference sequence). As DNA, the CDR3 is TGTGCCAGCAGCTCTCTCGGGACAGACTATGGCTACACCTTC. It specifies CASSSLGTDYGYTF. Looking up the rest from reference TRBV7-9 and TRBJ1-2 gives the full variable domain: DTGVSQNPRHKITKRGQNVTFRCDPISEHNRLYWYRQTLGQGPEFLTYFQNEAQLEKSRLLSDRFSAERPKGSFSTLEIQRTEQGDSAMYLCASSSLGTDYGYTFGSGTRLTVV.

The chain couples TRBV12-3 or TRBV12-4 to TRBJ1-6; D not resolved. This CDR3 is 19 amino acids long. V gave up 4 bases and J gave up 1 base, with 20 bases separating them. CDR3 sequence (DNA): TGTGCCAGCAGTTACTCGAATGCTCAACCAAGATCCTATAATTCACCCCTCCACTTT. This sequence encodes CASSYSNAQPRSYNSPLHF.

V is TRBV5-8 and J is TRBJ2-5; no reliable D call. The V and J ends lost 4 bases and 3 bases respectively, with 13 bases between them. Germline lookup yields CDR1 SGHTS and CDR2 YDEGEE. The CDR3 runs to 14 residues. The CDR3 nucleotides read TGTGCCAGCAGCAAGGAAGTAGTAAAAGAGACCCAGTACTTC. Amino acids: CASSKEVVKETQYF.

This clonotype was picked up many times. The chain is built from TRBV12-3 or TRBV12-4 and TRBJ2-7, with 9 bases matching TRBD1. CDR3 size: 13 residues. V trimming: 7 bases; J trimming: 3 bases; junction bases outside the gene matches: 4. In DNA, the CDR3 is TGTGCCAGCACTCAGGGACAGGGCTACGAGCAGTACTTC. This encodes CASTQGQGYEQYF.

This clonotype appeared a few times. This chain connects TRBV7-9 to TRBJ1-2; D remains ambiguous. This CDR3 has 14 amino acids. The V end was cut by 5 bases, the J end by 5 bases, with 15 bases between. The V gene's germline CDR1 is SEHNR and CDR2 FQNEAQ (reference sequence). This CDR3 is CASSPFDTEYGYTF. The CDR3 DNA reads as TGTGCCAGCAGCCCCTTTGACACGGAATATGGCTACACCTTC.

This clonotype has just a few counts. One end of the junction is discordant with germline, which a read error may explain. V gene TRBV9 combines with J gene TRBJ2-7; D call uncertain. The CDR3 length is 13 residues. Germline assignment: CDR1 SGDLS and CDR2 YYNGEE. The DNA of the CDR3 is TGTGCCAGCAGCCAAGATCGGGCCTACGAGCATTACTTC. This gives the protein CASSQDRAYEHYF.

Only a few counts were recorded for this clonotype. The chain uses TRBV11-2 and TRBJ2-7, with D tentatively TRBD2 (6 bases). The CDR3 loop spans 14 amino acids. The V end was cut by 5 bases, the J end by 5 bases, with 16 bases between. CDR1 and CDR2 from the germline V gene are SGHAT and FQNNGV. The CDR3: CASSAEGGDDEQYF. DNA of the CDR3: TGTGCCAGCAGCGCCGAGGGCGGGGACGACGAGCAGTACTTC.

The genes are TRBV29-1 and TRBJ1-5; the D is unclear. This CDR3 is built from 10 residues. From germline, CDR1 is SQVTM and CDR2 ANQGSEA. Trimming took off 8 bases at V and 4 bases at J, with 6 bases between the two ends. CDR3 bases: TGCAGCCGAGAGAATCAGCCCCAGCATTTT. This translates into CSRENQPQHF.

This clonotype was seen only once. The genes are TRBV25-1 and TRBJ1-2; D possibly corresponds to TRBD1 (6 bases). The CDR3 totals 13 residues. Trimming took 3 bases from V and 8 from J, leaving 13 bases between them. The germline CDR1 and CDR2 sequences are MGHDK and SYGVNS. DNA for the CDR3: TGTGCCAGCAGTGATCCAACAGGGTACGGCTACACCTTC. It yields the protein CASSDPTGYGYTF.

This rearrangement joins TRBV20-1 to TRBJ2-7; D not resolved. This CDR3 has 12 amino acids. V was pared by 2 bases and J by 5 bases, with 10 bases between. Germline assignment: CDR1 DFQATT and CDR2 SNEGSKA (reference sequence). This chain's CDR3 is CSARSMANEQYF. In nucleotides, the CDR3 is TGCAGTGCTAGAAGCATGGCGAACGAGCAGTACTTC.

The chain couples TRBV7-2 to TRBJ1-1; D is unclear. The germline V and J ends were trimmed by 0 bases and 0 bases, with 14 bases remaining between them. Germline lookup yields CDR1 SGHTA and CDR2 FQGNSA. CDR3 length equals 17 residues. CDR3 in DNA: TGTGCCAGCAGCTTAGCGAGGTTCACCCACATGAACACTGAAGCTTTCTTT. Protein sequence: CASSLARFTHMNTEAFF.

This clonotype has more than one count but fewer than ten. The genes are TRBV7-9 and TRBJ1-1, with D maybe TRBD1 (5 bases). The germline gives CDR1 SEHNR, CDR2 FQNEAQ (reference sequence). This CDR3 is built from 12 residues. The germline V and J ends were trimmed by 5 bases and 4 bases, with 8 bases remaining between them. CDR3 in amino acids: CASSHGGTEAFF. The CDR3 DNA sequence: TGTGCCAGCAGCCACGGGGGCACTGAAGCTTTCTTT.

This clonotype occurred a few times. V usage is TRBV7-6 and J usage is TRBJ2-5, with TRBD2 matching over 8 bases. This CDR3 has 17 residues. The germline V gene encodes CDR1 SGHVS and CDR2 FNYEAQ. The V gene end was trimmed by 0 bases and the J gene end by 4 bases; junction bases not matched to a gene: 10. The CDR3 bases are TGTGCCAGCAGCTTAGCAGCTGCGGGGGGAGGAGGAGAGACCCAGTACTTC. Translating it yields CASSLAAAGGGGETQYF.

The chain is built from TRBV29-1 and TRBJ1-4; D ambiguous. The CDR3 has 12 residues. The V end lost 4 bases, the J end lost 5 bases, and 8 bases lay between the germline ends. Germline CDR1 and CDR2: SQVTM and ANQGSEA. The CDR3 spells CSVGVTNEKLFF. Here the CDR3 DNA reads TGCAGCGTTGGGGTGACGAATGAAAAACTGTTTTTT.

This clonotype occurred many times. The V gene is TRBV9, the J gene TRBJ2-7; D gene ambiguous. The CDR3 extends over 12 amino acids. Germline CDR1 SGDLS, CDR2 YYNGEE. Trimming removed 1 base from V and 3 bases from J, with 5 bases in between. The CDR3 loop is CASSVSGYEQYF. The CDR3, as DNA: TGTGCCAGCAGCGTATCCGGCTACGAGCAGTACTTC.

The table lists this clonotype with many counts. This chain links TRBV25-1 with TRBJ2-2; D is undetermined. Germline CDR1 is MGHDK and CDR2 is SYGVNS. The ends were cut back, 3 bases at V and 0 bases at J, with 8 bases in the middle. The CDR3 totals 15 residues. CDR3 residues: CASSDRPTNTGELFF. The CDR3 bases are TGTGCCAGCAGTGATCGACCCACGAACACCGGGGAGCTGTTTTTT.

CDR3 region: CASSLGVLTAVIPYEQYF. CDR3 sequence (DNA): TGTGCCAGCAGCTTAGGGGTATTGACCGCGGTAATTCCCTACGAGCAGTACTTC. This chain joins TRBV7-9 and TRBJ2-7, with unresolved D. CDR1 and CDR2 (germline): SEHNR, FQNEAQ (reference sequence). This CDR3 region has 18 residues. V was pared by 1 base and J by 2 bases, with 21 bases between.

This CDR3 reads CASSDRGRVGELFF. CDR3 DNA: TGTGCCAGCAGTGATAGGGGGAGGGTCGGGGAGCTGTTTTTT. The chain couples TRBV6-5 to TRBJ2-2, with D possibly being TRBD2 (7 bases). Trimming cost V 5 bases and J 7 bases, with 14 bases left between them. CDR3 size: 14 residues. Germline V gene data show CDR1 as MNHEY and CDR2 as SVGAGI.

As regards this clonotype: A clone one base away is much larger, so this may be a read error. The rearrangement joins TRBV7-8 to TRBJ1-2; TRBD1 aligns across 8 bases. There are 14 residues in the CDR3. CDR1 and CDR2 from the germline V gene are SGHVS and FQNEAQ. Trimming at V came to 4 bases and at J to 3 bases, leaving 4 bases not matched to a gene. The CDR3, as DNA: TGTGCCAGCAGCTACGACAGGGGTGACTATGGCTACACCTTC. As protein: CASSYDRGDYGYTF. Supplemented by reference TRBV7-8 and TRBJ1-2, the full variable domain reads GAGVSQSPRYKVAKRGQDVALRCDPISGHVSLFWYQQALGQGPEFLTYFQNEAQLDKSGLPSDRFFAERPEGSVSTLKIQRTQQEDSAVYLCASSYDRGDYGYTFGSGTRLTVV.

The chain recombines TRBV2 with TRBJ2-7, with 10 bases matching TRBD2. Germline CDR1 reads SNHLY; CDR2 reads FYNNEI. The CDR3 spans 14 residues. V shed 8 bases and J 2 bases; nucleotides not matched to a gene: 6. This CDR3 reads CASESGLAAYEQYF. DNA of the CDR3: TGTGCCAGCGAATCAGGACTAGCGGCCTACGAGCAGTACTTC.

This clonotype was detected once. The rearrangement uses TRBV20-1 and TRBJ1-1; D unclear. V lost 1 base and J 8 bases, leaving 17 bases between the germline ends. In germline, CDR1 is DFQATT, CDR2 SNEGSKA (reference sequence). This CDR3 has 14 amino acids. CDR3 residues: CSARGQTKDGEAFF. The CDR3, as DNA: TGCAGTGCTAGAGGCCAAACCAAGGACGGGGAAGCTTTCTTT.